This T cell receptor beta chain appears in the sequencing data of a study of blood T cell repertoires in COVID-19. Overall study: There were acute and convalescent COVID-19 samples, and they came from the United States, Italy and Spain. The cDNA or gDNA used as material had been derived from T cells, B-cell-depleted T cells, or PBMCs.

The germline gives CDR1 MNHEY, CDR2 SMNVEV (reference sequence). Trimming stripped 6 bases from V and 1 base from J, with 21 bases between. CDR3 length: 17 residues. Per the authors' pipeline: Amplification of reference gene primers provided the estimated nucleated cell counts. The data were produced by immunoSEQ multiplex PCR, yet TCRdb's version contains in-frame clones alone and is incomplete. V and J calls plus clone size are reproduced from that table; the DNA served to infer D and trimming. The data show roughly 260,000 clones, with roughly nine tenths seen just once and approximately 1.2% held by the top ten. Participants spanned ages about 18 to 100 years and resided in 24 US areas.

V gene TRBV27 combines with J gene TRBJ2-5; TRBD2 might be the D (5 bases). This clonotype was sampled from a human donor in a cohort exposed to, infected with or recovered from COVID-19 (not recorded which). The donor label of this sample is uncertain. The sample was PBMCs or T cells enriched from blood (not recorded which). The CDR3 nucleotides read TGTGCCAGCAGCCCCGGGGTTGCAAGCCGGATCCAAGAGACCCAGTACTTC. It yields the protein CASSPGVASRIQETQYF.